This TCR beta chain was found in a study of T-cell reconstitution after alpha-beta-depleted transplantation in children. Unique molecular identifiers featured in how the TCRbeta library was prepared. TCRdb re-analysed the PCR reads in MiXCR, keeping a single row per CDR3 protein. The table records roughly 670,000 distinct CDR3 sequences, around 14% of them present only once. Notes on this clonotype: The antigen remains undetermined.

Germline CDR1 reads SQVTM; CDR2 reads ANQGSEA. V lost 5 bases to trimming and J lost 9 bases, with 19 bases between them. This CDR3 spans 13 amino acids. Findings of the study overall: As was reported, about two months after transplant, alpha-beta T cells came from several hundred expanded graft clones. After one year, T-cell counts and TCRbeta diversity mostly came from new T cells.

The chain links TRBV29-1 to TRBJ2-5; D perhaps matches TRBD1 (6 bases). This receptor was identified in a girl aged 2 to 10 with congenital amegakaryocytic thrombocytopenia, due to receive a stem cell transplant. The material was PBMCs, obtained before TCRalphabeta/CD19-depleted stem cell transplant. CDR3 DNA sequence: TGCAGCGTTACCGGGACAAGGGTTAGGGCCCAGTACTTC. It is translated as CSVTGTRVRAQYF.